Listed below are T cell receptor beta chains from one sample, sequenced in a study of blood T cell repertoires in COVID-19. Measured with immunoSEQ multiplex PCR; TCRdb has only the in-frame clones, and not every one. The table lists some 190,000 clones, approximately 77% of them singletons, with roughly a tenth in the top ten. Sequenced material: peripheral blood. The receptors were sampled from an elderly woman with active or convalescent COVID-19. Both conserved end residues are part of each CDR3. The order of the fields is D gene, J gene, clone size, V gene, CDR3 DNA, CDR3 protein. A D gene is named only where the DNA matches it firmly. Not all rows give a size; the values are once, few, many and, for expanded clones, a class.

>.|TRBJ2-7|.|TRBV10-3
TGTGCCATCAGTTTGACAGGCAACTCCTACGAGCAGTACTTC
CAISLTGNSYEQYF
>TRBD1|TRBJ1-2|.|TRBV5-1
TGCGCCAGCAGCTACGACAGGGTCTATGGCTACACCTTC
CASSYDRVYGYTF
>.|TRBJ1-2|.|TRBV7-8
TGTGCCAGCAGCTTAGAGGGAGGAACATACTATGGCTACACCTTC
CASSLEGGTYYGYTF
>.|TRBJ1-2|.|TRBV28
TGTGCCAGCAGTTTATCCCAGGGGCTCTCCTATGGCTACACCTTC
CASSLSQGLSYGYTF
>.|TRBJ2-3|.|TRBV10-2
TGCGCCAGCAGTGAGTCGATTACTGGCGGGATCGAAACAGATACGCAGTATTTT
CASSESITGGIETDTQYF
>TRBD1|TRBJ1-1|.|TRBV14
TGTGCCAGCAGCCAAGTGGGACAGGGAGCTTTCTTT
CASSQVGQGAFF
>TRBD1|TRBJ1-1|.|TRBV19
TGTGCCAGTAGTAATCCGGGACAGGGGAACACTGAAGCTTTCTTT
CASSNPGQGNTEAFF
>TRBD1|TRBJ1-1|.|TRBV10-3
TGTGCCATCAGTGTCGACAGGGAGAACACTGAAGCTTTCTTT
CAISVDRENTEAFF
>.|TRBJ2-1|.|TRBV5-1
TGCGCCAGCAGCTTGGATCTGTCCTACAATGAGCAGTTCTTC
CASSLDLSYNEQFF
>.|TRBJ2-1|few|TRBV11-3
TGTGCCAGCAGCCTATCCCGATATGACAATGAGCAGTTCTTC
CASSLSRYDNEQFF
>TRBD1|TRBJ1-6|.|TRBV10-3
TGTGCCATCAGTGAGAGGGGACAGAATTCACCCCTCCACTTT
CAISERGQNSPLHF
>.|TRBJ1-1|.|TRBV19
TGTGCCAGTAGTAGGGGAGGCGTAGGGAACACTGAAGCTTTCTTT
CASSRGGVGNTEAFF
>TRBD2|TRBJ2-7|once|TRBV7-3
TGTGCCAGCAGCCCGGGGGGGAACGAGCAGTACTTC
CASSPGGNEQYF
>TRBD1|TRBJ2-7|.|TRBV14
TGTGCCAGCAGCCCACAACAGGGGGAAGAGACACAGCAGTACTTC
CASSPQQGEETQQYF
>.|TRBJ1-5|.|TRBV5-5
TGTGCCAGCGCCTTGAGGGGGAATCAGCCCCAGCATTTT
CASALRGNQPQHF
>.|TRBJ2-3|.|TRBV19
TGTGCCAGTAGTATAGTTGGCAGCACAGATACGCAGTATTTT
CASSIVGSTDTQYF
>TRBD1|TRBJ2-7|.|TRBV6-2/TRBV6-3
TGTGCCAGCAGTGCCCGGGACAGGGGCGAGCAGTACTTC
CASSARDRGEQYF
>.|TRBJ2-1|.|TRBV30
TGTGCCTGGAGAGCTTCCTACAATGAGCAGTTCTTC
CAWRASYNEQFF
>TRBD1|TRBJ1-1|.|TRBV25-1
TGTGCCAGCAGACAAACAGGGGCCACGAACACTGAAGCTTTCTTT
CASRQTGATNTEAFF
>TRBD1|TRBJ2-3|.|TRBV5-1
TGCGCCAGCAGCTTCGGACAGGTACGGGGAGATACGCAGTATTTT
CASSFGQVRGDTQYF
>TRBD2|TRBJ2-2|.|TRBV18
TGTGCCAGCGGGCCGGGACTAGCGGCGAACACCGGGGAGCTGTTTTTT
CASGPGLAANTGELFF
>.|TRBJ2-5|.|TRBV18
TGTGCCAGCTCACCACCTTCGGGGGGCGTATCAGAGACCCAGTACTTC
CASSPPSGGVSETQYF
>.|TRBJ1-5|.|TRBV28
TGTGCCAGCAGTTTTGCGGGGTCTAGCAATCAGCCCCAGCATTTT
CASSFAGSSNQPQHF
>TRBD1|TRBJ2-7|.|TRBV5-4
TGTGCCAGCAGAAGCGAGGGACAGGGCAACAACGAGCAGTACTTC
CASRSEGQGNNEQYF
>TRBD1|TRBJ1-6|.|TRBV6-1
TGTGCCAGCAGTGAACGAGGCAGGGGGCGCGGTTCCTATAATTCACCCCTCCACTTT
CASSERGRGRGSYNSPLHF
>TRBD1|TRBJ1-1|.|TRBV18
TGTGCCAGCTCCGGGGACAGGGCGAACACTGAAGCTTTCTTT
CASSGDRANTEAFF
>.|TRBJ1-6|.|TRBV21-1
TGTGCCAGCACCATAAACCGAAAAATCCGCAGGGTCCGAAGGGCACCCCTCCACTTT
CASTINRKIRRVRRAPLHF
>.|TRBJ2-4|.|TRBV21-1
TGTGCCAGCAGCAAAGAGGGGTTGGGCAGGAAAGCCAAAAACATTCAGTACTTC
CASSKEGLGRKAKNIQYF
>.|TRBJ2-1|.|TRBV29-1
TGCAGCGCAGTGGGAGATTTTTACAATGAGCAGTTCTTC
CSAVGDFYNEQFF
>.|TRBJ1-2|.|TRBV20-1
TGCAGTGCCCCGCCCGGCTATGGCTACACCTTC
CSAPPGYGYTF